The 24 T cell receptor beta chains below all came from one sample that was sequenced in a study of Tregs in tolerant kidney transplant recipients. TCRdb keeps only in-frame clones here, not all; method: immunoSEQ multiplex PCR. The sample has 74,000 or so clones; around 90% are singletons. The nonmyeloablative bone marrow transplants came from related graft donors, with transient mixed chimerism. The specimen was CD4+ T cells from blood (PBMCs), collected 24 months after the transplant. These receptors were collected from a human patient who received a combined kidney and bone marrow transplant. Some T cells may trace back to the graft donor.

This chain uses TRBV19 with TRBJ1-2; D gene unclear. Germline values: CDR1 LNHDA, CDR2 SQIVND (reference sequence). With 2 bases removed from V and 1 base from J, the gap between germline ends came to 8 bases. This CDR3 contains 14 residues. The chain's CDR3 is CASSIRPVNYGYTF. CDR3 DNA sequence: TGTGCCAGTAGTATACGTCCAGTTAACTATGGCTACACCTTC. Drawing the rest from reference TRBV19 and TRBJ1-2, the complete variable domain is DGGITQSPKYLFRKEGQNVTLSCEQNLNHDAMYWYRQDPGQGLRLIYYSQIVNDFQKGDIAEGYSVSREKKESFPLTVTSAQKNPTAFYLCASSIRPVNYGYTFGSGTRLTVV.

V is TRBV5-1 and J is TRBJ2-1, with 8 bases lining up with TRBD2. Germline CDR1 SGHRS, CDR2 YFSETQ. There are 15 residues in the CDR3. Trimming at V came to 5 bases and at J to 8 bases, leaving 12 bases not matched to a gene. The CDR3 nucleotides are TGCGCCAGCAGTTACGGGAGGCCCGGGGGGGATGAGCAGTTCTTC. Translating gives CASSYGRPGGDEQFF.

The chain employs TRBV14 and TRBJ2-5; D is perhaps TRBD1 (5 bases). The V gene lost 3 bases and the J gene lost 3 bases, with 5 bases spanning the gap. Germline V gives CDR1 SGHDN, CDR2 FVKESK. The CDR3 covers 12 residues. The CDR3 here is CASSHREETQYF. CDR3 sequence (DNA): TGTGCCAGCAGCCACAGGGAAGAGACCCAGTACTTC.

The chain couples TRBV29-1 to TRBJ2-1; tentatively, D is TRBD2 (6 bases). CDR1 and CDR2 (germline): SQVTM, ANQGSEA. The ends were cut back, 3 bases at V and 2 bases at J, with 11 bases in the middle. This CDR3 comprises 14 residues. For the CDR3, the DNA is TGCAGCGTTGAGCTTAGCGGAGCCTACAATGAGCAGTTCTTC. The encoded protein is CSVELSGAYNEQFF.

CDR3 sequence reads: CATGLGLNEQFF. CDR3 DNA sequence: TGTGCCACGGGACTAGGGCTCAATGAGCAGTTCTTC. V usage is TRBV6-5 and J usage is TRBJ2-1; 8 bases are shared with TRBD2. The CDR3 has 12 residues. Germline V lookup: CDR1 MNHEY, CDR2 SVGAGI. The V gene end was trimmed by 10 bases and the J gene end by 6 bases; junction bases not matched to a gene: 5.

This sequence joins TRBV11-2 and TRBJ1-1; TRBD1 agrees at 7 bases. With 3 bases clipped from V and 4 bases from J, the junction kept 5 bases outside the gene matches. The CDR3 runs to 14 residues. Looked up from germline, CDR1 is SGHAT and CDR2 is FQNNGV. The chain's CDR3 is CASSFGQGGTEAFF. In nucleotides, the CDR3 is TGTGCCAGCAGCTTTGGTCAGGGGGGCACTGAAGCTTTCTTT.

This sequence joins TRBV5-4 and TRBJ2-5; 8 nucleotides match TRBD2. The length of the CDR3 is 14 residues. Trimming at V came to 4 bases and at J to 5 bases, leaving 7 bases not matched to a gene. The germline V gene encodes CDR1 SGHNT and CDR2 YYREEE (reference sequence). CDR3 in amino acids: CASSPSGSRETQYF. The CDR3 DNA sequence: TGTGCCAGCAGCCCGAGCGGGAGTCGTGAGACCCAGTACTTC.

The chain uses TRBV5-8 and TRBJ2-1, with 7 bases identical to TRBD2. This CDR3 is 14 amino acids long. Per the germline V gene, CDR1 is SGHTS and CDR2 is YDEGEE. Unmatched junction bases numbered 7, after V lost 7 bases and J lost 3 bases. The CDR3 loop reads CASSGGPLYNEQFF. In DNA, the CDR3 is TGTGCCAGCTCGGGGGGACCCCTCTACAATGAGCAGTTCTTC.

This rearrangement joins TRBV5-1 to TRBJ2-5, with 9 bases fitting TRBD1. Germline loops: CDR1 SGHRS, CDR2 YFSETQ. The CDR3 covers 15 residues. V shed 4 bases, J shed 7 bases, and the junction held 11 bases outside the gene matches. CDR3 DNA: TGCGCCAGCAGCGTACAGGGGGCGCTCGGAGGGACCCAGTACTTC. Residues: CASSVQGALGGTQYF.

CDR3 DNA sequence: TGTGCCAGCAGGACTATAAACACTGAAGCTTTCTTT. Protein: CASRTINTEAFF. The chain links TRBV6-5 to TRBJ1-1; D ambiguous. There are 12 residues in the CDR3. CDR1 MNHEY and CDR2 SVGAGI come from the germline V gene. The V and J ends lost 6 bases and 2 bases respectively, with 7 bases between them.

The chain couples TRBV25-1 to TRBJ1-6; 7 nucleotides match TRBD1. The germline V gene has CDR1 MGHDK and CDR2 SYGVNS. The trim removed 6 bases at V and 7 bases at J, leaving 6 bases unmatched. This CDR3 is 14 amino acids long. CDR3 residues: CASRIGTANSPLHF. The CDR3 DNA reads TGTGCCAGCAGGATCGGGACAGCCAATTCACCCCTCCACTTT.

V and J are TRBV11-2 and TRBJ2-7; a weak D match, TRBD2 (5 bases). Germline V lookup: CDR1 SGHAT, CDR2 FQNNGV. V gave up 1 base and J gave up 2 bases, with 12 bases separating them. There are 15 residues in the CDR3. The CDR3 region has the DNA TGTGCCAGCAGCTTAGGGTTGTCGCGGGCCTACGAGCAGTACTTC. Amino acid sequence: CASSLGLSRAYEQYF.

V is TRBV11-3 and J is TRBJ2-1, with 11 bases lining up with TRBD1. Germline V gene lookup returns CDR1 SGHNT and CDR2 YENEEA. V was pared by 4 bases and J by 12 bases, with 8 bases of the junction left unmatched. CDR3 size: 14 residues. The CDR3 region has the DNA TGTGCCAGCAGCTCGGGCAGGACAGGGGGCAGGCAGTTCTTC. Encoded protein: CASSSGRTGGRQFF.

This chain connects TRBV10-1 to TRBJ2-1; perhaps TRBD2 as D (5 bases). Looked up from germline, CDR1 is WNHNN and CDR2 is SYGVQD (reference sequence). The CDR3 contains 13 residues. Between the trimmed V and J ends, which lost 6 bases and 8 bases, there was a span of 14 bases. The CDR3 region has the DNA TGCGCCAGCAGACCCGAGAGAGGGTATGAGCAGTTCTTC. This sequence encodes CASRPERGYEQFF.

The genes are TRBV11-1 and TRBJ1-4, with TRBD1 matching 11 bases. Germline loops: CDR1 SGHAT, CDR2 FQDESV (reference sequence). This CDR3 is built from 16 residues. The junction had 4 bases not matched to a gene; V was cut back by 5 bases and J by 2 bases. Written as DNA, the CDR3 is TGTGCCAGCAGCGCCGGACAGGGGGCTACTAATGAAAAACTGTTTTTT. Residues: CASSAGQGATNEKLFF.

This sequence joins TRBV19 and TRBJ1-3; D call uncertain. Germline V gives CDR1 LNHDA, CDR2 SQIVND (reference sequence). V was trimmed by 3 bases and J by 4 bases, leaving 4 bases between them. This CDR3 spans 12 amino acids. In DNA, the CDR3 is TGTGCCAGTAGTATGAGGGGAAACACCATATATTTT. Encoded protein: CASSMRGNTIYF.

This sequence joins TRBV4-3 and TRBJ1-6; D remains ambiguous. The CDR3 covers 16 residues. CDR1 LGHNA and CDR2 YSLEER come from the germline V gene. V lost 0 bases and J 0 bases, leaving 6 bases between the germline ends. The CDR3 bases are TGCGCCAGCAGCCAAGATGCCGGCTCCTATAATTCACCCCTCCACTTT. This gives the protein CASSQDAGSYNSPLHF.

The DNA of the CDR3 is TGTGCCAGCACCACGACAGTGACTGGAAACACCATATATTTT. Translating gives CASTTTVTGNTIYF. The V and J genes are TRBV28 and TRBJ1-3, with D possibly TRBD1 on 5 matching bases. The length of the CDR3 is 14 residues. Per the germline V gene, CDR1 is MDHEN and CDR2 is SYDVKM. V was trimmed by 7 bases and J by 2 bases, leaving 12 bases between them.

Worth noting for this clone: At the DNA level, this CDR3 is encoded by other sequences in the same sample as well. The chain uses TRBV7-8 and TRBJ1-6, with 10 bases identical to TRBD1. The CDR3 has 16 amino acids. V shed 5 bases and J 9 bases; nucleotides not matched to a gene: 10. Germline values: CDR1 SGHVS, CDR2 FQNEAQ. In nucleotides, the CDR3 is TGTGCCAGCAGCCCGGGGCCCGGGACAGGGGTTTCACCCCTCCACTTT. Translated: CASSPGPGTGVSPLHF.

For this clone: The junction departs from the called germline gene at one end, perhaps through a read error. The chain combines TRBV5-4 with TRBJ1-1, with D maybe TRBD1 (6 bases). CDR1 is SGHNT, CDR2 YYREEE, per germline (reference sequence). CDR3 length: 13 residues. The CDR3: CASRLDRNTEAFF. CDR3 nucleotide sequence: TGTGCCAGCAGATTGGACAGGAACACTGAAGCTTTCTTT.

V gene TRBV5-4 combines with J gene TRBJ2-2, with TRBD1 identical over 10 bases. Looked up from germline, CDR1 is SGHNT and CDR2 is YYREEE (reference sequence). The CDR3 spans 15 residues. The ends lost 4 bases at V and 4 bases at J; junction bases unmatched: 4. CDR3 protein: CASSRGTGATGELFF. In DNA form, the CDR3 reads TGTGCCAGCAGCCGGGGGACAGGGGCCACCGGGGAGCTGTTTTTT.

The chain employs TRBV5-1 and TRBJ2-2, with TRBD1 as a possible D gene (6 bases). The CDR3 has 15 residues. V was clipped by 1 base and J by 3 bases, with 10 bases between them. Germline V lookup: CDR1 SGHRS, CDR2 YFSETQ. CDR3 protein: CASSLTGQYTGELFF. CDR3 nucleotides: TGCGCCAGCAGCTTGACAGGGCAATACACCGGGGAGCTGTTTTTT.

V is TRBV12-5 and J is TRBJ2-1, with D unresolved. V dropped 2 bases and J dropped 2 bases, with 7 bases sitting between them. The CDR3 extends over 14 amino acids. The V gene's germline CDR1 is LGHNT and CDR2 FRNRAP. This CDR3 is CASGLTTAYNEQFF. The DNA of the CDR3 is TGTGCTAGTGGTTTGACCACAGCCTACAATGAGCAGTTCTTC.

The CDR3 spells CATLFEPFRDTQYF. The CDR3 nucleotides read TGCGCCACCCTTTTCGAGCCGTTCCGAGATACGCAGTATTTT. The chain joins TRBV5-1 to TRBJ2-3; D is unresolved. Germline CDR1 reads SGHRS; CDR2 reads YFSETQ. The CDR3 runs 14 residues. Between the trimmed V and J ends, which lost 9 bases and 5 bases, there was a span of 19 bases.